The sequence of this T cell receptor beta chain was determined in a study of T cell responses to AZD1222 COVID-19 vaccine. The overall study: Second-dose timings of about 4 or about 12 weeks were pooled.

The CDR3 totals 14 residues. The germline gives CDR1 SGHRS, CDR2 YFSETQ. J gave up 5 bases and V 9 bases, and 12 bases lay outside the gene matches. Points on this clone: As yet, its antigen is unknown.

Study outcomes and limitations: No day 14 peak samples; only post-peak repertoires were characterized.

TCRdb's table, derived via immunoSEQ multiplex PCR, lists solely in-frame clones and lacks some. This sample has roughly 180,000 clones, with 87% found just once. V usage is TRBV5-1 and J usage is TRBJ2-7; 9 positions match TRBD1. This specimen was peripheral blood, taken on day 0 of AZD1222 vaccination. The sequence was collected from an adult in good health. The CDR3 sequence: CATKRGTGRDEQYF. CDR3 bases: TGCGCCACAAAACGGGGGACAGGGCGGGACGAGCAGTACTTC.